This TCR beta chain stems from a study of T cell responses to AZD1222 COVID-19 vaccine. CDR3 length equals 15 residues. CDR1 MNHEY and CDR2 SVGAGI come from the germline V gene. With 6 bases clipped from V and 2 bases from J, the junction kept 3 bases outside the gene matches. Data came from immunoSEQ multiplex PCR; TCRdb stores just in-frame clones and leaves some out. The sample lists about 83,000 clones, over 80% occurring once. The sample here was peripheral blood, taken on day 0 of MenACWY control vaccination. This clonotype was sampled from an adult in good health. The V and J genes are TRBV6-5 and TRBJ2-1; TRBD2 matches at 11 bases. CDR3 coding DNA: TGTGCCAGCAGGGTGACTAGCGGGACCTACAATGAGCAGTTCTTC. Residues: CASRVTSGTYNEQFF.